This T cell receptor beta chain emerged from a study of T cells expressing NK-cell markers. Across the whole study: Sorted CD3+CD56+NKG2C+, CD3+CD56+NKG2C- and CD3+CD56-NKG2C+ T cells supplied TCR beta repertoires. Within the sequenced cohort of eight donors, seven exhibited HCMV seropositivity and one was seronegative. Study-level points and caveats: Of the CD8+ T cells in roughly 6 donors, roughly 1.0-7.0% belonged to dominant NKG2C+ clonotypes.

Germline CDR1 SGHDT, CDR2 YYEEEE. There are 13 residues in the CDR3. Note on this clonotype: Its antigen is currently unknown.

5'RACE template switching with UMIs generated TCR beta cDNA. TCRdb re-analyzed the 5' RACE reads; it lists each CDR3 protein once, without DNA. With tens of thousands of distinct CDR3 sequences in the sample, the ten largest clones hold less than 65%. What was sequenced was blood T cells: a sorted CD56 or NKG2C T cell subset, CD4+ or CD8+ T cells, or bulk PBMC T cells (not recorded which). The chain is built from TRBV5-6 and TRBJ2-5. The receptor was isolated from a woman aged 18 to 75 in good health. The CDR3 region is CASSLAGKETQYF.